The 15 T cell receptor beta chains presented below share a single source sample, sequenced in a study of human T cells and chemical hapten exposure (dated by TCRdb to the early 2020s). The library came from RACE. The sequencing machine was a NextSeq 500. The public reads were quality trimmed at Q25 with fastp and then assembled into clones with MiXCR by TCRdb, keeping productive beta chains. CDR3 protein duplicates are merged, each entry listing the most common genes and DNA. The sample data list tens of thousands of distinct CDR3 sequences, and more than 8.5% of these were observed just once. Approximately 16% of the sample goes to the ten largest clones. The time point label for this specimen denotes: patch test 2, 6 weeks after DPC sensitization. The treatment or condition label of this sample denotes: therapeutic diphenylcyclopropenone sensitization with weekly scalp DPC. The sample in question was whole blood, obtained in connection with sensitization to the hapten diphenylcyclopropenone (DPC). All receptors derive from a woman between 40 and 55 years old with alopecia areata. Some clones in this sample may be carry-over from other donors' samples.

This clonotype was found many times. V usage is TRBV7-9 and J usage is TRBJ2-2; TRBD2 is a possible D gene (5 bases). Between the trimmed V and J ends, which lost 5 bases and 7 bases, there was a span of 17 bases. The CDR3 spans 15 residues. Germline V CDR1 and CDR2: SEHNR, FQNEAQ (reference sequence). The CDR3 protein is CASSAPFYRDGELFF. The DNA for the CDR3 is TGTGCCAGCAGCGCCCCCTTCTACCGGGACGGGGAGCTGTTTTTT.

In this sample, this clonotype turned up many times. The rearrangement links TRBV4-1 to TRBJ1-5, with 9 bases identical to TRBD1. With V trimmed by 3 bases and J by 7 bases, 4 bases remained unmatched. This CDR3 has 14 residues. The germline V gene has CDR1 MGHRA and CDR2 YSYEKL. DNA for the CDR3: TGCGCCAGCAGCCAGCACAGGGGGCTCCAGCCCCAGCATTTT. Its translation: CASSQHRGLQPQHF.

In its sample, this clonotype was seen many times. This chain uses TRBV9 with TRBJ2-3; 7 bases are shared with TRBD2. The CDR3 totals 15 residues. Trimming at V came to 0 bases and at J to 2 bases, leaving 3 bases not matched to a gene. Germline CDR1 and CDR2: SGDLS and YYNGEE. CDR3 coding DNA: TGTGCCAGCAGCGTAGTGAGCGGGGACACAGATACGCAGTATTTT. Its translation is CASSVVSGDTDTQYF.

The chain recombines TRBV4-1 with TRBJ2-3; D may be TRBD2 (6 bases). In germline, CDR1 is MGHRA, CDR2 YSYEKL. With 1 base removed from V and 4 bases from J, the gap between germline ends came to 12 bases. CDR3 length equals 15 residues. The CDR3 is CASSQAPAGPDTQYF. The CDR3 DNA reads TGCGCCAGCAGCCAAGCCCCTGCGGGGCCAGATACGCAGTATTTT.

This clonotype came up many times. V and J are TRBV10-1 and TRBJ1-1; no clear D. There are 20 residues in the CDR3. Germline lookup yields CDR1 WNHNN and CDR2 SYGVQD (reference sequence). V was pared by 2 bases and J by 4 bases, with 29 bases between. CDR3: CASSEIPFPTYHNWGTEAFF. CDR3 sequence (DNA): TGCGCCAGCAGTGAGATACCCTTTCCGACCTATCACAATTGGGGCACTGAAGCTTTCTTT.

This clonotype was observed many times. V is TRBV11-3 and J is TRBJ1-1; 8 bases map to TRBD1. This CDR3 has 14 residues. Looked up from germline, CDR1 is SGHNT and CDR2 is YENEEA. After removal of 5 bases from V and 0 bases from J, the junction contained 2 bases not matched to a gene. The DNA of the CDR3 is TGTGCCAGCAGCCAGACAGGGGTGAACACTGAAGCTTTCTTT. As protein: CASSQTGVNTEAFF. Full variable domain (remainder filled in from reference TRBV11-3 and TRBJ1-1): EAGVVQSPRYKIIEKKQPVAFWCNPISGHNTLYWYLQNLGQGPELLIRYENEEAVDDSQLPKDRFSAERLKGVDSTLKIQPAELGDSAVYLCASSQTGVNTEAFFGQGTRLTVV.

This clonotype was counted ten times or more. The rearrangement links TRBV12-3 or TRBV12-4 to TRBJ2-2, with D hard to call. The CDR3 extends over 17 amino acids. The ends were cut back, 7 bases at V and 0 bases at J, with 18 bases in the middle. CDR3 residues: CASIHAFTRANTGELFF. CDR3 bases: TGTGCCAGCATCCACGCATTCACGAGAGCGAACACCGGGGAGCTGTTTTTT.

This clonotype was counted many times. The CDR3: CSVEDPGPQETQYF. The CDR3 DNA follows: TGCAGCGTTGAAGATCCGGGACCGCAAGAGACCCAGTACTTC. This chain joins TRBV29-1 and TRBJ2-5, with D perhaps being TRBD1 or TRBD2 (5 bases each). Trimming took off 0 bases at V and 2 bases at J, with 10 bases between the two ends. The CDR3 is made up of 14 amino acids. CDR1 is SQVTM, CDR2 ANQGSEA, per germline.

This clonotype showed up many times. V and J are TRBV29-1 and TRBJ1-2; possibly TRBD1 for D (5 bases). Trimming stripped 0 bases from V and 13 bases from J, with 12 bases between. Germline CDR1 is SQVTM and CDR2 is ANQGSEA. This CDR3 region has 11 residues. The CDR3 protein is CSVEDSGVGTF. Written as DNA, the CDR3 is TGCAGCGTTGAAGATTCGGGGGTTGGCACCTTC.

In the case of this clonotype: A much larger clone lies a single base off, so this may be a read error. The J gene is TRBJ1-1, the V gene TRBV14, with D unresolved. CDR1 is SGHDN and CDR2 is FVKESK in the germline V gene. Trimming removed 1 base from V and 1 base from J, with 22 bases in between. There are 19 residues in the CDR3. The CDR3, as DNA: TGTGCCAGCAGCCAAGTGCCGCCCACTTCTTATGGTTGGAACACTGAAGCTTTCTTT. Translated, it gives CASSQVPPTSYGWNTEAFF.

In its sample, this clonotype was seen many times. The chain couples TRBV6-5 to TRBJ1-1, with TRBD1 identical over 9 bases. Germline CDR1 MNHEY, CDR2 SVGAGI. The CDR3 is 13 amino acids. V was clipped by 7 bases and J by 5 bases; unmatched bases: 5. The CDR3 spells CASIQQGATEAFF. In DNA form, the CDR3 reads TGTGCCAGCATACAACAGGGGGCTACTGAAGCTTTCTTT.

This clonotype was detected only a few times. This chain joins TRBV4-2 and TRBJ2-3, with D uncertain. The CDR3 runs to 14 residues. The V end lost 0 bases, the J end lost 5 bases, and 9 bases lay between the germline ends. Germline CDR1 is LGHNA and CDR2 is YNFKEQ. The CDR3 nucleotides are TGTGCCAGCAGCCAAGATGGAACCCGAGATACGCAGTATTTT. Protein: CASSQDGTRDTQYF.

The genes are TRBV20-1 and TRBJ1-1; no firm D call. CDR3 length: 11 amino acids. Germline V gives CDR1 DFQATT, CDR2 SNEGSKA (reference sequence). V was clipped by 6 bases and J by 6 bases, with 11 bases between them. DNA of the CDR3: TGCAGTGCCAAGTCAGGCCCTGAAGCTTTCTTT. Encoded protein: CSAKSGPEAFF.

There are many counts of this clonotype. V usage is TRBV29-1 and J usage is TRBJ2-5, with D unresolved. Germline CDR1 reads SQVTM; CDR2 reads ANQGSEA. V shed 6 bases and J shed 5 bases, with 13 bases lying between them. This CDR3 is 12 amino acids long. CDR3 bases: TGCAGCGTCCTACAAAATAGTGAGACCCAGTACTTC. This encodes CSVLQNSETQYF.

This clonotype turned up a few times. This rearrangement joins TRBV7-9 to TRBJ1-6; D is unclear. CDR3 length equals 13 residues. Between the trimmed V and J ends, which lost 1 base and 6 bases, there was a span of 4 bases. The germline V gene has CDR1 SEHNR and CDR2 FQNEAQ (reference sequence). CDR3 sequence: CASSLGGNSPLHF. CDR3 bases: TGTGCCAGCAGCTTAGGGGGTAATTCACCCCTCCACTTT.